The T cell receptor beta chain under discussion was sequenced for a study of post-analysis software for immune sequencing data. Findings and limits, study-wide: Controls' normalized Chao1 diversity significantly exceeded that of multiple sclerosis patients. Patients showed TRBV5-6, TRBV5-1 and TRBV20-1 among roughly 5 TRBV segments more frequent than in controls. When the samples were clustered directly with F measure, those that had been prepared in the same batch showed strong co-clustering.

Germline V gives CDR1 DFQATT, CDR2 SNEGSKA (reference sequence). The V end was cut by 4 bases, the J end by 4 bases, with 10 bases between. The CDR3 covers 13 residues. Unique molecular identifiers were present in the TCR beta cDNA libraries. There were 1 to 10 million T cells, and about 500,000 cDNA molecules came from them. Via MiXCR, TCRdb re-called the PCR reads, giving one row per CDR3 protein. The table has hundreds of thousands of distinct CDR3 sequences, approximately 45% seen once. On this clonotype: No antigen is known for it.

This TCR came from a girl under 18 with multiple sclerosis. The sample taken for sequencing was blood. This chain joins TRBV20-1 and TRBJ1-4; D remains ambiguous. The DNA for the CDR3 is TGCAGTGCTACACTAGATGTTAATGAAAAACTGTTTTTT. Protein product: CSATLDVNEKLFF.